This T cell receptor (beta chain) stems from a study of blood T cell repertoires in COVID-19. The overall study: Researchers got acute and convalescent COVID-19 samples from the United States, Italy and Spain.

Looked up from germline, CDR1 is MNHEY and CDR2 is SVGEGT. V lost 5 bases and J lost 5, with 6 bases in between. CDR3 length equals 11 residues. The study recruited people aged roughly 18 to 95 years across 20 to 30 US areas. Exposed participants came across a COVID-19 case within 2 weeks before study entry. Per the study methods: Amplifying reference gene primers gave estimates of nucleated cell counts. Using immunoSEQ multiplex PCR, the repertoire was profiled, and TCRdb retains in-frame clones only, with some absent. V and J calls and clone size come straight from that table; D and trimming were deduced from the DNA. The sample yields under 150,000 clones, roughly 84% seen once.

This sequence originates from a woman between 50 and 59 years old who had been exposed to COVID-19. The chain links TRBV6-2 or TRBV6-3 to TRBJ1-2; weak D call: TRBD1 (5 bases). Sequenced sample: PBMCs or T cells enriched from blood (not recorded which). The CDR3 protein is CASSQGYGYTF. DNA for the CDR3: TGTGCCAGCAGTCAGGGATATGGCTACACCTTC.